The clone carrying this T cell receptor beta chain was observed a handful of times. Its antigen is undetermined. Each CDR3 protein gets one entry after TCRdb re-called the reads with MiXCR. In the table there are roughly 180,000 distinct CDR3 sequences, about 20% of which are singletons. The CDR3 runs 16 residues. Germline V gene lookup returns CDR1 SGHTA and CDR2 FQGNSA. Losses at the gene ends were 5 bases for V and 3 bases for J; bases not matched to a gene: 10. These data are taken from a study of T cell repertoires in cytomegalovirus infection. About the research overall: Researchers turned to recently identified HLA-C-restricted CMV epitopes as well as well-studied HLA-B-restricted ones. Signatures in public TCR beta sequences pointed to both CMV infection and matching HLA type.

Study-wide points: CMV carriers having the relevant HLA were flagged by cumulative public TCR beta family frequency. Clonotypes of TCR beta that were HLA-C-restricted and CMV-specific dominated the ex vivo response.

The sequence was collected from a human donor in good health (CMV status not recorded). Some clones in this sample may be carry-over from other donors' samples. The rearrangement uses TRBV7-2 and TRBJ1-5, with TRBD1 matching 7 bases. Sequences were derived from CD8+ T cells from cultured PBMCs, sampled from culture after CMV antigen stimulation. DNA for the CDR3: TGTGCCAGCAGCGAGCCCGGGACAGCCCTCAATCAGCCCCAGCATTTT. Translation: CASSEPGTALNQPQHF.